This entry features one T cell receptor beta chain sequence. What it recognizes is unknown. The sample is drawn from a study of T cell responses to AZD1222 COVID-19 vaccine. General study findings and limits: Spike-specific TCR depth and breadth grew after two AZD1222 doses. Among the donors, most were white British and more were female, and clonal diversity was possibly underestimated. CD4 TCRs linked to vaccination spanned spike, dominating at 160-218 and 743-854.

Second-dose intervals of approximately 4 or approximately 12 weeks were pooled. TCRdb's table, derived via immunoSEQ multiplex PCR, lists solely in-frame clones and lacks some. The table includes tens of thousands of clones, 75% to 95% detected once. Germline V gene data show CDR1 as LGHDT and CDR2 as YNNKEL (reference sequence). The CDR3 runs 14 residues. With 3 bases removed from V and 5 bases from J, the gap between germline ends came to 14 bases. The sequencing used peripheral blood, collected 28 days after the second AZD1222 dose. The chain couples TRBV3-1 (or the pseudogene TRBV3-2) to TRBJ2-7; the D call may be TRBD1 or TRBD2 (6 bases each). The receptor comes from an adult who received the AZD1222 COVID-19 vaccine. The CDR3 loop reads CASSQVGGNNEQYF. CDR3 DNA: TGTGCCAGCAGCCAGGTAGGGGGGAACAACGAGCAGTACTTC.